These 5 T cell receptor beta chains share one sample of origin, sequenced in a study of cytomegalovirus exposure and HLA in healthy donors. Some clones are missing from TCRdb's copy, which holds only in-frame ones; the method was immunoSEQ multiplex PCR. This table holds roughly 150,000 clones, about 96% found once. The sequenced sample was PBMCs. Receptor source: a woman aged 18-29 years in good health and CMV-seronegative.

This chain joins TRBV6-5 and TRBJ2-7, with D possibly TRBD2 on 6 matching bases. Germline V gene data show CDR1 as MNHEY and CDR2 as SVGAGI. The ends were cut back, 0 bases at V and 3 bases at J, with 9 bases in the middle. There are 14 residues in the CDR3. The CDR3 sequence: CASSYSGTDYEQYF. Written as DNA, the CDR3 is TGTGCCAGCAGTTACTCCGGGACTGACTACGAGCAGTACTTC.

Only a few counts were recorded for this clone. The rearrangement joins TRBV4-3 to TRBJ2-2; 9 nucleotides align to TRBD2. Looked up from germline, CDR1 is LGHNA and CDR2 is YSLEER. V lost 1 base, J lost 1 base, and 7 bases stayed unmatched. This CDR3 spans 18 amino acids. The CDR3, as DNA: TGCGCCAGCAGCCAAGCTGTTAGCGGGGGTAAGAACACCGGGGAGCTGTTTTTT. The encoded protein is CASSQAVSGGKNTGELFF.

The chain uses TRBV18 and TRBJ1-1; no clear D. CDR3 length: 13 residues. Per germline, CDR1 KGHSH and CDR2 LQKENI. V gave up 8 bases and J gave up 1 base, with 11 bases separating them. The CDR3 reads CASTKTSNTEAFF. In DNA, the CDR3 is TGTGCCAGCACAAAGACATCGAACACTGAAGCTTTCTTT.

The chain joins TRBV5-1 to TRBJ1-1; D is possibly TRBD1 (5 bases). V lost 4 bases, J lost 5 bases, and 18 bases lay in between. CDR1 and CDR2 from the germline V gene are SGHRS and YFSETQ. This CDR3 region has 15 residues. The CDR3 protein is CASSAETWGVTEAFF. The CDR3 DNA is TGCGCCAGCAGCGCCGAGACTTGGGGGGTTACTGAAGCTTTCTTT.

The chain employs TRBV19 and TRBJ2-5, with D perhaps matching TRBD2 (7 bases). The V gene's germline CDR1 is LNHDA and CDR2 SQIVND (reference sequence). This CDR3 has 16 residues. Trimming took off 5 bases at V and 5 bases at J, with 21 bases between the two ends. The CDR3 protein is CASSLMGAGAHETQYF. CDR3 sequence (DNA): TGTGCCAGTAGTCTAATGGGGGCGGGGGCGCATGAGACCCAGTACTTC.